A single sample gave rise to the 10 T cell receptor beta chains below, sequenced in a study of identifying expanded T cells in peripheral blood. Only in-frame clones appear in the TCRdb table, and some are missing; sequencing was by immunoSEQ multiplex PCR. Of more than 90,000 clones listed, roughly 85% are singletons. Sample: blood. The source of these receptors is a person between 18 and 75 years old in good health.

This clone was counted only a few times. The chain joins TRBV5-6 to TRBJ2-5; 8 bases align to TRBD1. CDR1 is SGHDT, CDR2 YYEEEE, per germline. The V segment lost 3 bases and the J segment 2 bases; nucleotides outside the gene matches: 3. The CDR3 runs 14 residues. The CDR3 reads CASSSGQGQETQYF. The DNA for the CDR3 is TGTGCCAGCAGCTCAGGACAGGGACAAGAGACCCAGTACTTC.

The chain has TRBV7-2 and TRBJ2-7; TRBD2 matches at 10 bases. The trim removed 3 bases at V and 3 bases at J, leaving 2 bases unmatched. Germline V lookup: CDR1 SGHTA, CDR2 FQGNSA. This CDR3 has 14 residues. CDR3 nucleotides: TGTGCCAGCAGCTTTAGCGGGAGGAGCTACGAGCAGTACTTC. Translation: CASSFSGRSYEQYF. The complete variable domain, with remaining parts taken from reference TRBV7-2 and TRBJ2-7, reads GAGVSQSPSNKVTEKGKDVELRCDPISGHTALYWYRQSLGQGLEFLIYFQGNSAPDKSGLPSDRFSAERTGGSVSTLTIQRTQQEDSAVYLCASSFSGRSYEQYFGPGTRLTVT.

This sequence joins TRBV19 and TRBJ2-4; the match to TRBD2 covers 10 bases. The CDR3 has 16 amino acids. V lost 11 bases to trimming and J lost 0 bases; unmatched junction nucleotides: 10. Germline values: CDR1 LNHDA, CDR2 SQIVND (reference sequence). CDR3 DNA sequence: TGTGCCGAGGCTCTTAGCGGGGGGCCAGCCAAAAACATTCAGTACTTC. Translation gives CAEALSGGPAKNIQYF.

The chain has TRBV2 and TRBJ1-1; D uncertain. Germline V lookup: CDR1 SNHLY, CDR2 FYNNEI. V lost 4 bases, J lost 6 bases, and 9 bases lay in between. The CDR3 length is 12 residues. DNA for the CDR3: TGTGCCAGCAGTGCCCTCTCTGCTGAAGCTTTCTTT. Translating it yields CASSALSAEAFF.

V and J are TRBV19 and TRBJ2-5, with 7 bases identical to TRBD2. The CDR3 has 14 residues. J lost 4 bases, V lost 6 bases, and 8 bases had no gene match. The germline V gene has CDR1 LNHDA and CDR2 SQIVND (reference sequence). CDR3 in amino acids: CASSPRWEGETQYF. The DNA for the CDR3 is TGTGCCAGTAGCCCCAGGTGGGAGGGAGAGACCCAGTACTTC.

The rearrangement joins TRBV9 to TRBJ2-7; TRBD2 matches at 7 bases. The germline V gene has CDR1 SGDLS and CDR2 YYNGEE. This CDR3 is built from 16 residues. Trimming cost V 4 bases and J 2 bases; bases outside gene matches: 12. The DNA of the CDR3 is TGTGCCAGCAGCCCTCGTAGGGAGGGCGGACCCTACGAGCAGTACTTC. Its translation is CASSPRREGGPYEQYF. Filled out from reference TRBV9 and TRBJ2-7, the complete variable domain reads DSGVTQTPKHLITATGQRVTLRCSPRSGDLSVYWYQQSLDQGLQFLIQYYNGEERAKGNILERFSAQQFPDLHSELNLSSLELGDSALYFCASSPRREGGPYEQYFGPGTRLTVT.

This clone has more than one count but fewer than ten. The genes are TRBV21-1 and TRBJ1-5; the D call TRBD1 from the table was never checked on the DNA. TRBV21-1 is tagged as a pseudogene. This CDR3 has 16 amino acids. CDR3 coding DNA: TGTGCCAGCAGCAAAGGGAGGGACAGTAGCAATCAGCCCCAGCATTTT. Translating gives CASSKGRDSSNQPQHF.

V and J are TRBV7-2 and TRBJ2-7; D is undetermined. The CDR3 is made up of 13 amino acids. V lost 3 bases, J lost 2 bases, and 8 bases lay in between. Germline CDR1 reads SGHTA; CDR2 reads FQGNSA. This CDR3 is CASSLGSTYEQYF. As DNA, the CDR3 is TGTGCCAGCAGCTTGGGCTCGACCTACGAGCAGTACTTC. The full variable domain, in which reference TRBV7-2 and TRBJ2-7 provide the parts outside the CDR3, is GAGVSQSPSNKVTEKGKDVELRCDPISGHTALYWYRQSLGQGLEFLIYFQGNSAPDKSGLPSDRFSAERTGGSVSTLTIQRTQQEDSAVYLCASSLGSTYEQYFGPGTRLTVT.

This chain joins TRBV5-6 and TRBJ2-3; no firm D call. The CDR3 sequence is 17 residues long. Germline V CDR1 and CDR2: SGHDT, YYEEEE. Trimming took off 0 bases at V and 1 base at J, with 15 bases between the two ends. In nucleotides, the CDR3 is TGTGCCAGCAGCTTGGTAAGGGCCAACCTTCGCACAGATACGCAGTATTTT. Translating gives CASSLVRANLRTDTQYF.

The CDR3 sequence is CASTGGNTIYF. The CDR3 region has the DNA TGTGCCAGTACAGGGGGAAACACCATATATTTT. The chain is built from TRBV19 and TRBJ1-3, with a weak D call TRBD1 (5 bases). CDR3 length: 11 residues. The germline V gene encodes CDR1 LNHDA and CDR2 SQIVND (reference sequence). V shed 7 bases and J shed 4 bases, with 5 bases lying between them.